This TCR beta chain appears in the sequencing data of a study of prognosis after radiotherapy for stage I lung cancer. Study information: Histologically, the tumors comprised squamous cell carcinoma in more than 5 patients and adenocarcinoma in over ten.

Study-wide results and limits: Median unique TCR clone counts of roughly 10,000 versus 7,000 showed a fall after stereotactic body radiation therapy.

Multiplex PCR in two rounds served to amplify TCR beta CDR3 from genomic DNA. Primers specific to each TRBV and TRBJ gene were used in first-round PCR. MiXCR, applied by TCRdb to the multiplex PCR reads, yields one record per CDR3 protein. The sample records about 30,000 distinct CDR3 sequences, around 30% being singletons. Germline V gene data show CDR1 as DFQATT and CDR2 as SNEGSKA (reference sequence). V lost 3 bases and J lost 2, with 8 bases in between. The CDR3 is made up of 13 amino acids. The authors drew roughly 6 milliliters of peripheral blood at each of two time points. This clonotype showed up many times. Its antigen remains unknown.

The sequencing used PBMCs, collected before or after stereotactic body radiation therapy (not recorded which). The clonotype comes from a donor older than 45 with non-small cell lung cancer. The J gene is TRBJ1-3, the V gene TRBV20-1, with D perhaps matching TRBD1 (5 bases). The CDR3: CSASEGTGNTIYF. The CDR3 DNA is TGCAGTGCTAGCGAGGGGACTGGAAACACCATATATTTT.